The 30 T cell receptor beta chains given below trace back to one sample, sequenced in a study of cytotoxic CD8 clonotypes in ibrutinib-treated CLL. The assay was immunoSEQ multiplex PCR, and TCRdb's table has in-frame clones only and misses some. The repertoire includes 130,000 to 150,000 clones, 80% to 95% of them detected once, and approximately 10% sits in the top ten. This sample comprised PBMCs, obtained after 12 months of ibrutinib treatment. The receptors here all came from a human donor with chronic lymphocytic leukemia.

The J gene is TRBJ1-1, the V gene TRBV19; no definite D call. This CDR3 contains 14 residues. Trimming took 3 bases from V and 5 from J, leaving 13 bases between them. CDR1 is LNHDA, CDR2 SQIVND, per germline (reference sequence). CDR3 nucleotide sequence: TGTGCCAGTAGTATTTTGGGTAGGAAGACTGAAGCTTTCTTT. The encoded protein is CASSILGRKTEAFF.

This chain links TRBV28 with TRBJ2-7, with D hard to call. The CDR3 runs 11 residues. The V gene lost 4 bases and the J gene lost 3 bases, with 4 bases spanning the gap. Germline V gene sequence: CDR1 MDHEN, CDR2 SYDVKM. The CDR3 here is CASSSFYEQYF. In DNA, the CDR3 is TGTGCCAGCAGTTCTTTCTACGAGCAGTACTTC.

V and J are TRBV27 and TRBJ1-1, with TRBD1 matching 9 bases. This CDR3 spans 15 amino acids. With 2 bases clipped from V and 10 bases from J, the junction kept 11 bases outside the gene matches. Per the germline V gene, CDR1 is MNHEY and CDR2 is SMNVEV (reference sequence). Here the CDR3 DNA reads TGTGCCAGCAGTTTAGGTATCGGGACAGGGTCCGTAGCTTTCTTT. Translation: CASSLGIGTGSVAFF.

This chain connects TRBV11-2 to TRBJ2-1; 7 bases agree with TRBD2. CDR1 SGHAT and CDR2 FQNNGV come from the germline V gene. V lost 1 base and J lost 6; bases outside the gene matches: 6. CDR3 size: 15 residues. The CDR3 sequence is CASSLGGGRANEQFF. Here the CDR3 DNA reads TGTGCCAGCAGCTTAGGAGGCGGGAGAGCCAATGAGCAGTTCTTC.

The chain has TRBV11-2 and TRBJ2-1; no firm D call. V lost 5 bases, J lost 9 bases, and 11 bases lay in between. Germline lookup yields CDR1 SGHAT and CDR2 FQNNGV. The CDR3 loop spans 12 amino acids. For the CDR3, the DNA is TGTGCCAGCAGCACGAGAGAGGTTGAGCAGTTCTTC. It is translated as CASSTREVEQFF.

The V gene is TRBV7-2, the J gene TRBJ2-1; 7 bases fit TRBD2. CDR1 and CDR2 from the germline V gene are SGHTA and FQGNSA. The CDR3 is 16 amino acids. The V gene end was trimmed by 2 bases and the J gene end by 8 bases; junction bases not matched to a gene: 12. DNA for the CDR3: TGTGCCAGCAGCTTAAAGGGGCCAGGACTAGGCTATGAGCAGTTCTTC. Protein sequence: CASSLKGPGLGYEQFF.

Regarding this clone: A read error may account for a junction end that differs from germline. This chain joins TRBV5-1 and TRBJ2-1; 7 positions agree with TRBD1. Germline CDR1 and CDR2: SGHRS and YFSETQ. The CDR3 runs 15 residues. The CDR3 is CASSLVKGAYNEQFF. Written as DNA, the CDR3 is TGCGCCAGCAGCTTGGTAAAGGGGGCCTATAATGAGCAGTTCTTC.

The chain combines TRBV29-1 with TRBJ1-5, with a weak D call TRBD1 (5 bases). This CDR3 is 13 amino acids long. V was trimmed by 5 bases and J by 2 bases, leaving 10 bases between them. CDR1 is SQVTM and CDR2 is ANQGSEA in the germline V gene. This chain's CDR3 is CSVTPGGNQPQHF. CDR3 sequence (DNA): TGCAGCGTTACGCCGGGGGGCAATCAGCCCCAGCATTTT.

V usage is TRBV2 and J usage is TRBJ2-7; D may be TRBD2 (5 bases). CDR1 SNHLY and CDR2 FYNNEI come from the germline V gene. The CDR3 is 13 residues long. V dropped 2 bases and J dropped 10 bases, with 15 bases sitting between them. CDR3 residues: CASSELRTGRQYF. The CDR3, as DNA: TGTGCCAGCAGTGAACTAAGGACGGGAAGACAGTACTTC. The full variable domain, in which reference TRBV2 and TRBJ2-7 provide the parts outside the CDR3, is EPEVTQTPSHQVTQMGQEVILRCVPISNHLYFYWYRQILGQKVEFLVSFYNNEISEKSEIFDDQFSVERPDGSNFTLKIRSTKLEDSAMYFCASSELRTGRQYFGPGTRLTVT.

The chain links TRBV6-5 to TRBJ2-3; tentative D call: TRBD1 (6 bases). This CDR3 comprises 13 residues. With 5 bases removed from V and 4 bases from J, the gap between germline ends came to 10 bases. The germline V gene encodes CDR1 MNHEY and CDR2 SVGAGI. CDR3 sequence reads: CASSGPGADTQYF. CDR3 bases: TGTGCCAGCAGTGGCCCAGGGGCAGATACGCAGTATTTT.

The chain recombines TRBV6-5 with TRBJ2-1; weak D call: TRBD1 (6 bases). The CDR3 has 13 amino acids. CDR1 and CDR2 (germline): MNHEY, SVGAGI. The V end lost 6 bases, the J end lost 9 bases, and 15 bases lay between the germline ends. The CDR3 nucleotides are TGTGCCAGCAGCAAAAAACAGGGCATTGAGCAGTTCTTC. It encodes CASSKKQGIEQFF.

The chain uses TRBV2 and TRBJ2-2; 7 positions agree with TRBD2. Germline V gives CDR1 SNHLY, CDR2 FYNNEI. V lost 4 bases to trimming and J lost 4 bases; unmatched junction nucleotides: 0. This CDR3 contains 13 residues. As DNA, the CDR3 is TGTGCCAGCAGTGCGGGGGGCACCGGGGAGCTGTTTTTT. It encodes CASSAGGTGELFF.

This clone has just one count. V and J are TRBV28 and TRBJ1-3, with 9 bases lining up with TRBD1. The CDR3 extends over 16 amino acids. Losses at the gene ends were 3 bases for V and 3 bases for J; bases not matched to a gene: 6. CDR1 is MDHEN and CDR2 is SYDVKM in the germline V gene. CDR3 bases: TGTGCCAGCAGTTTGTACAGGGGGCTTAGTGGAAACACCATATATTTT. Translation gives CASSLYRGLSGNTIYF. The full variable domain, in which reference TRBV28 and TRBJ1-3 provide the parts outside the CDR3, is DVKVTQSSRYLVKRTGEKVFLECVQDMDHENMFWYRQDPGLGLRLIYFSYDVKMKEKGDIPEGYSVSREKKERFSLILESASTNQTSMYLCASSLYRGLSGNTIYFGEGSWLTVV.

The chain is built from TRBV5-5 and TRBJ1-2, with D perhaps matching TRBD1 (5 bases). Germline CDR1 reads SGHKS; CDR2 reads YYEKEE (reference sequence). The CDR3 covers 15 residues. The V gene lost 4 bases and the J gene lost 3 bases, with 16 bases spanning the gap. The CDR3 protein is CASSDSMNTHYGYTF. CDR3 DNA sequence: TGTGCCAGCAGCGACAGTATGAACACTCACTATGGCTACACCTTC.

This rearrangement joins TRBV6-1 to TRBJ1-1; D not resolved. The CDR3 runs to 14 residues. V was shortened by 1 base and J by 9 bases, with 15 bases between the two germline ends. The germline V gene has CDR1 MNHNS and CDR2 SASEGT. For the CDR3, the DNA is TGTGCCAGCAGTGAAGATGTCAGCTACCGACAAGCTTTCTTT. Protein: CASSEDVSYRQAFF.

J is TRBJ2-5 and V is TRBV7-2; no definite D call. V was shortened by 5 bases and J by 1 base, with 11 bases between the two germline ends. The CDR3 covers 14 residues. Germline lookup yields CDR1 SGHTA and CDR2 FQGNSA. CDR3 protein: CASSPRLVQETQYF. For the CDR3, the DNA is TGTGCCAGCAGCCCCCGGTTAGTCCAAGAGACCCAGTACTTC.

The V call is TRBV6-5, the J call TRBJ2-3; D is unresolved. V was shortened by 0 bases and J by 0 bases, with 10 bases between the two germline ends. The CDR3 is made up of 16 amino acids. The V gene's germline CDR1 is MNHEY and CDR2 SVGAGI. The CDR3 region has the DNA TGTGCCAGCAGTTACTCCGCGGATAGAAGCACAGATACGCAGTATTTT. It is translated as CASSYSADRSTDTQYF.

This clone has a handful of counts. The chain joins TRBV19 to TRBJ2-2; D unresolved. Germline V gene data show CDR1 as LNHDA and CDR2 as SQIVND (reference sequence). The CDR3 spans 10 residues. V was clipped by 4 bases and J by 7 bases, with 1 base between them. CDR3 sequence reads: CASSSGELFF. Here the CDR3 DNA reads TGTGCCAGTAGTAGCGGGGAGCTGTTTTTT.

The chain combines TRBV6-6 with TRBJ2-1; 11 nucleotides match TRBD2. The trim removed 5 bases at V and 8 bases at J, leaving 8 bases unmatched. The CDR3 has 15 residues. Germline V gives CDR1 MNHNY, CDR2 SVGAGI (reference sequence). This chain's CDR3 is CASSKLAGESYEQFF. CDR3 DNA sequence: TGTGCCAGCAGTAAACTAGCGGGAGAAAGCTATGAGCAGTTCTTC.

This clone occurred a few times. The gene calls are TRBV5-5 and TRBJ2-1, with D possibly TRBD2 on 5 matching bases. This CDR3 has 15 amino acids. Germline assignment: CDR1 SGHKS and CDR2 YYEKEE (reference sequence). The V and J ends lost 2 bases and 4 bases respectively, with 13 bases between them. The CDR3 DNA reads TGTGCCAGCAGCTTTGGGGTGACTACGTACAATGAGCAGTTCTTC. As protein: CASSFGVTTYNEQFF.

J is TRBJ2-3 and V is TRBV9; perhaps TRBD2 as D (5 bases). The germline V gene encodes CDR1 SGDLS and CDR2 YYNGEE. The CDR3 has 16 amino acids. V was trimmed by 7 bases and J by 1 base, leaving 19 bases between them. The CDR3 DNA follows: TGTGCCAGCGGAGAGACTAACCCCCAAGGCACAGATACGCAGTATTTT. Amino acid sequence: CASGETNPQGTDTQYF. Full variable domain (remainder filled in from reference TRBV9 and TRBJ2-3): DSGVTQTPKHLITATGQRVTLRCSPRSGDLSVYWYQQSLDQGLQFLIQYYNGEERAKGNILERFSAQQFPDLHSELNLSSLELGDSALYFCASGETNPQGTDTQYFGPGTRLTVL.

The gene calls are TRBV19 and TRBJ2-7, with a weak D call TRBD1 (5 bases). This CDR3 comprises 15 residues. The germline CDR1 and CDR2 sequences are LNHDA and SQIVND (reference sequence). Trimming stripped 3 bases from V and 0 bases from J, with 12 bases between. The CDR3 nucleotides are TGTGCCAGTAGTATGTCAGGGCTTCCCTCCTACGAGCAGTACTTC. It yields the protein CASSMSGLPSYEQYF.

In nucleotides, the CDR3 is TGCGCCAGCAGCCCTGGATTGGGTAAGACCCAGCATTTT. Amino acids: CASSPGLGKTQHF. The chain uses TRBV5-1 and TRBJ1-5; D gene uncertain. Deletions cut 4 bases from V and 11 bases from J, with 16 bases between. The CDR3 is made up of 13 amino acids. Germline CDR1 reads SGHRS; CDR2 reads YFSETQ. The full variable domain, rest sourced from reference TRBV5-1 and TRBJ1-5, is KAGVTQTPRYLIKTRGQQVTLSCSPISGHRSVSWYQQTPGQGLQFLFEYFSETQRNKGNFPGRFSGRQFSNSRSEMNVSTLELGDSALYLCASSPGLGKTQHFGDGTRLSIL.

V and J are TRBV30 and TRBJ2-7; no reliable D call. This CDR3 spans 11 amino acids. V was shortened by 3 bases and J by 5 bases, with 8 bases between the two germline ends. In germline, CDR1 is GTSNPN, CDR2 SVGIG (reference sequence). Here the CDR3 reads CAWSGRDEQYF. CDR3 nucleotides: TGTGCCTGGAGCGGCCGGGACGAGCAGTACTTC.

The genes are TRBV28 and TRBJ2-7; 7 positions match TRBD1. This CDR3 contains 10 residues. Germline CDR1 MDHEN, CDR2 SYDVKM. The V gene end was trimmed by 10 bases and the J gene end by 12 bases; junction bases not matched to a gene: 9. CDR3 DNA sequence: TGTGCCACCAGGGGTGGGACAGCGTACTTC. It specifies CATRGGTAYF.

V is TRBV6-1 and J is TRBJ1-1, with 7 bases identical to TRBD1. J gave up 2 bases and V 10 bases, and 10 bases lay outside the gene matches. Germline CDR1 and CDR2: MNHNS and SASEGT. CDR3 size: 14 residues. The CDR3 coding sequence is TGTGCCACCCCGGGGTGGGACAGCAACACTGAAGCTTTCTTT. It translates to CATPGWDSNTEAFF.

This sequence joins TRBV29-1 and TRBJ2-7; tentatively, D is TRBD2 (5 bases). Germline CDR1 is SQVTM and CDR2 is ANQGSEA. V shed 7 bases and J shed 1 base, with 20 bases lying between them. The CDR3 runs to 15 residues. CDR3 sequence reads: CSAKRSAERSYEQYF. DNA for the CDR3: TGCAGCGCCAAAAGGTCAGCGGAGAGATCCTACGAGCAGTACTTC.

Only one count was recorded for this clone. V and J are TRBV28 and TRBJ1-4, with D possibly matching TRBD1 (5 bases). The CDR3 is made up of 14 amino acids. The V gene's germline CDR1 is MDHEN and CDR2 SYDVKM. V lost 5 bases and J 4 bases, leaving 11 bases between the germline ends. The CDR3 region is CASSRGDGNEKLFF. The CDR3 DNA is TGTGCCAGCAGTCGAGGGGACGGTAATGAAAAACTGTTTTTT.

The chain couples TRBV28 to TRBJ1-1; 8 bases fit TRBD1. The CDR3 spans 15 residues. Germline V gene lookup returns CDR1 MDHEN and CDR2 SYDVKM. The V segment lost 7 bases and the J segment 2 bases; nucleotides outside the gene matches: 9. The CDR3 nucleotides read TGTGCCAGCACGACAATCGGACAGGGAAACACTGAAGCTTTCTTT. Residues: CASTTIGQGNTEAFF.

The chain recombines TRBV7-6 with TRBJ2-2, with D possibly matching TRBD1 (5 bases). Trimming pared 2 bases from V and 0 bases from J, leaving 7 bases between. The CDR3 spans 15 residues. Per germline, CDR1 SGHVS and CDR2 FNYEAQ. The DNA for the CDR3 is TGTGCCAGCAGCTTACAGGGTCCGAACACCGGGGAGCTGTTTTTT. Protein sequence: CASSLQGPNTGELFF.